Here is one T cell receptor beta chain with its context. Its antigen is currently not known. The record has no base qualities; no much larger clone is one base away. The data derive from a study of cytomegalovirus exposure and HLA in healthy donors (dated by TCRdb to 2016 to 2017). As for the study more broadly: An earlier analysis of 550 to 700 of the donors reported roughly 300 Gb of sequence data and more than 90 million unique TCR beta sequences from 150 million to 200 million T cells. Among the approximately 400 genotyped donors, about 85% belonged to the genetic ancestry cluster associated with self-reported Caucasian donors. Rather than drawing on any new phenotypic data, the later analysis identified candidate immune exposures from TCR beta sequences and the way those sequences occurred across donors. A later genetic analysis used genome-wide SNP genotypes for about 55% of the 666 donors, treating that subset as a discovery cohort. The study combined high-throughput TCR immunosequencing, statistical association of individual TCRs with disease status, and machine learning to predict cytomegalovirus infection status. Along with the 666-subject first cohort, a separate validation cohort of around 110 different subjects was used. Because of strong linkage in the cohort, a few DR-DQ haplotypes were treated as single units for association and clustering. A later analysis re-analyzed previously published TCR beta repertoires from 666 donors and added high-resolution HLA genotyping to study TCR occurrence patterns. Roughly 300 gigabases of sequencing data and tens of millions of unique TCR sequences were included in an early release covering about 700 HLA-typed donors. The study aimed to test whether signatures of past pathogen exposure could be identified by cataloging public T cell receptors. All discovery cohort repertoires had been generated on a single sequencing platform. The T cell repertoires of 700 or so subjects were profiled by immunosequencing and related to cytomegalovirus serostatus. An earlier analysis of several hundred of the donors applied high-throughput TCR beta sequencing to assess whether each TCR beta V gene segment acted as functional or pseudogenic. On average, roughly 240,000 unique TCR beta nucleotide sequences were sequenced per donor among a few hundred genotyped donors of the cohort, with 15% to 20% of those sequences being non-productive. The number of donors typed differed by locus, with roughly 620-640 for A, B, C, DRB1 and DQB1, more than 500 for DQA1, 600 to 610 for DPA1, and around 460 for DPB1. Donor age, sex, ethnicity and CMV serostatus were compiled alongside the repertoire data. HLA typing covered class I and class II loci at four-digit resolution.

The cohort was made up of approximately 670 healthy bone marrow donors. At the time of sampling, every cohort member was nominally healthy, though immune exposures that went unrecorded were likely present. The donor was CMV seronegative and was included in the group of a few hundred seronegative cohort members. Every donor gave a peripheral blood sample, and the peripheral blood mononuclear cells from that sample were used for TCR beta sequencing. The Qiagen DNeasy Blood Extraction Kit was used to extract genomic DNA from the blood cell samples. Beyond this particular receptor, the publication reports: Several of the top co-occurrence clusters appeared to be linked to parvovirus B19, influenza, CMV and Epstein-Barr virus, according to a later analysis. CMV serostatus was the only immune exposure information available for the cohort. Because counts were too low, some 17 rarely observed V segments, including chromosome 9 orphons, were excluded from the earlier analysis of 587 of the donors. A group of highly shared sequence variants was considered likely to be a technical artifact of the sequencing pipeline. Specific HLA alleles were associated with 15,000 to 20,000 TCR beta sequences at a false discovery rate of 0.05 in a later analysis. The cohort was sequenced for TCR beta chains only, and without alpha or paired-chain data the features that could be detected were limited. Cytomegalovirus status was reported to be diagnosed by the classifier with high specificity and sensitivity in both the original and validation cohorts. Most TCR sequences were seen in very few donors, while some public TCRs were found in many individuals. Linkage disequilibrium might explain the correlated functional status among segregating V segments, but an unknown experimental factor could not be ruled out. In vitro tests confirmed that a few of the cytomegalovirus-associated TCR beta chains recognize cytomegalovirus antigens. An earlier analysis of 587 of the donors showed that most TCR beta V segments appeared in productive rearrangements either about 87% or about 30% of the time, which broadly matched IMGT annotations. Some IMGT-functional V segments, including TRBV6-2 and TRBV6-3, could not be told apart with the 87-base-pair reads, so those segments were excluded. Assigning TCR associations to individual alleles was difficult when HLA alleles, especially DR and DQ, strongly co-occurred. A further reported finding was that TCR beta sequences accurately predicted the HLA-A and HLA-B alleles for most subjects in the first cohort. Compared with equally common non-associated chains, HLA-associated TCR beta chains in a later analysis were more clonally expanded and had lower generation probabilities. Roughly uniform sequencing depth across donors was assumed in presence/absence analyses, although this assumption may not hold. In a later analysis, TCR association rates were found to vary across HLA loci, with the most associated TCRs seen for DRB1 alleles and the fewest for HLA-C alleles. In a later genetic analysis, a missense DCLRE1C variant was associated with V-gene and J-gene trimming of TCR beta chains, and the association was replicated in an independent cohort. The authors suggested that the approach could potentially be generalized to other disease states and immunological phenotypes. The study listed 170 or so TCR beta chains as associated with cytomegalovirus. In a later analysis, most CMV-associated TCR beta chains were found to appear HLA-restricted, with HLA associations seemingly driven largely by CMV exposure. A later genetic analysis reported fewer N-insertions in productive TCRs among donors in an Asian-associated ancestry cluster than the roughly 700-donor mean. HLA typing was unavailable for some donors at each locus, so association tests used only the typed subset.

Library prep was done by the immunoSEQ multiplex PCR assay. For the multiplex PCR, a mixture combining 60 forward primers for TCR Vbeta segments and 13 reverse primers for TCR Jbeta segments was used. The CDR3 region of rearranged TCR beta genes was amplified from genomic DNA by a multiplex PCR assay. The Illumina HiSeq System was used to sequence the amplified TCR beta libraries as 87-base-pair reads. Per the source publication's procedure: A later analysis tallied tens of millions of unique TCR beta chains across the approximately 670 repertoires, and 10 million to 11 million of those chains were shared by two or more donors. To remove PCR and sequencing errors, raw reads were error-corrected and collapsed into unique sequences using a nearest-neighbor algorithm that merged closely related sequences. To assign V, D and J gene segments, CDR3 sequences were aligned to IMGT reference sequences. Each retained sequence needed at least a six-nucleotide match to both a V gene segment and a J gene segment. A rearrangement was called productive if the CDR3 had no stop codons and remained in frame with V and J, and every other rearrangement was called non-productive. Following IMGT convention, CDR3 was defined as the stretch from the second conserved V-encoded cysteine up to the conserved J-encoded phenylalanine. The earlier analysis of around 640 of the donors excluded sequences that lacked an unambiguous match to a single V gene segment. In an earlier analysis of approximately 550 of the donors, V segments were called functional above 56.7% productive rearrangements and were called segregating when the between-donor standard deviation exceeded 5%. A statistical classification framework was built for diagnosing cytomegalovirus status from the catalog of TCR beta chain sequences. In a later analysis, TCR nucleotide sequences were compared against IMGT/GENE-DB human TR gene sequences so that V and J genes could be assigned. A later analysis assigned CDR3 sequences and most-parsimonious VDJ recombination scenarios with the TCRdist pipeline. In a later analysis, each TCR beta chain was defined by its CDR3 amino acid sequence together with its V-gene family, and reads without a unique V-gene family were excluded. A later analysis removed 592 highly shared, low-generation-probability nucleotide sequences to deal with suspected cross-contamination and a sequencing artifact. In a later analysis, a clonal expansion index was calculated for each public chain from normalized within-repertoire ranks of inferred template counts. In a later analysis, generation probabilities were computed using a VDJ recombination model fitted to out-of-frame rearrangements, and the results were checked against IGoR. A later analysis scored TCR-TCR, TCR-HLA and TCR-CMV co-occurrence with hypergeometric tests, applying a repertoire-size bias correction to TCR pairs. To estimate false discovery rates, a later analysis permuted the HLA or CMV assignments 20 times. In a later analysis, co-occurring TCRs were grouped using DBSCAN, and TCRdist sequence similarity was added for clustering within HLA-allele-positive subsets. For co-occurrence clustering, repertoires with fewer than 30,000 or more than 120,000 public chains were excluded, along with roughly five repertoires with anomalous nucleotide sharing. TCRdb stores this immuneACCESS table with in-frame sequences only. Part of the clones is absent; in the studies checked, under half of the shortfall reflects unresolved V genes, and no reason is known for the rest. D and trimming were read from the DNA, whereas the V and J calls and clone size are those reported in that table. Within this sample are 130,000 or so clones, with roughly 66% of them counted one time only. The ten largest clones add up to 1.5% of the sample.

CDR3 length: 16 amino acids, cysteine to phenylalanine. Only the CDR3 part of the read is kept: 48 bases, read in frame from the first base. Trimming takes 6 bases off V and 10 bases off J; junction bases not matched to a gene: 19. CDR1 and CDR2 were assigned from the germline V gene (reference sequence) as SGHNT and YYREEE. Material for sequencing was PBMCs. The chain couples TRBV5-4 to TRBJ2-5; 9 junctional bases match TRBD2. This receptor was taken from a man between 18 and 29 years old in good health and CMV-seronegative. The CDR3 is CASTTRSGTSLRSQYF. The sequence in DNA is TGTGCCAGCACCACTAGGTCCGGGACTAGCCTAAGGAGCCAGTACTTC. Outside the CDR3, residues come from the reference TRBV5-4 and TRBJ2-5 proteins, so the full variable domain is: ETGVTQSPTHLIKTRGQQVTLRCSSQSGHNTVSWYQQALGQGPQFIFQYYREEENGRGNFPPRFSGLQFPNYSSELNVNALELDDSALYLCASTTRSGTSLRSQYFGPGTRLLVL.